This paragraph covers one T cell receptor beta chain sequence. The antigen is undetermined. This entry belongs to a study of shared clonotypes between healthy human individuals. Repertoires were generated with immunoSEQ multiplex PCR, while TCRdb's copy carries only in-frame clones and drops some. The table lists about 2 million clones, about 95% of them singletons. General study results and limits: Donors were few, which limited the genetic and exposure-history diversity represented.

Sequenced sample: naive CD4+ T cells sorted from blood. Stated subset: CD45RA+ positively selected. The clonotype originates from a man younger than 30 in good health.

In DNA, the CDR3 is TGTGCCAGCAGCTTAGCGCTCGGAATCGGACAGTTCCAGTTCTTC. It encodes CASSLALGIGQFQFF. The chain combines TRBV7-2 with TRBJ2-1, with a tentative D call TRBD1 (6 bases). Trimming stripped 0 bases from V and 13 bases from J, with 19 bases between. Germline values: CDR1 SGHTA, CDR2 FQGNSA. The CDR3 loop spans 15 amino acids.